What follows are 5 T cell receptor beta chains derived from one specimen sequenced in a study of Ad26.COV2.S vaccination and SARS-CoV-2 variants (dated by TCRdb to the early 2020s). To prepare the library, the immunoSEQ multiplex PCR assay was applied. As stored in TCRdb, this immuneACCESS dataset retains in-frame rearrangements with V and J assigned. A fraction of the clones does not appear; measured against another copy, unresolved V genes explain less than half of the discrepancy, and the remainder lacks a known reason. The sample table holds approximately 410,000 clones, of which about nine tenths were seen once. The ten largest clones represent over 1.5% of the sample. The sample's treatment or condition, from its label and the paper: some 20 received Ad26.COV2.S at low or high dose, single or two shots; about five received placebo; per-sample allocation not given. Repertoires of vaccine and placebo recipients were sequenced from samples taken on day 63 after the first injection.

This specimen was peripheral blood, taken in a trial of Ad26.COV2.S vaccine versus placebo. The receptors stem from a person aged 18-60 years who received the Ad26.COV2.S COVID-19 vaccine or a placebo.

The CDR3 reads CASSLDRSLIYEQYF. The CDR3 DNA is TGCGCCAGCAGCTTGGACAGGAGCCTTATCTACGAGCAGTACTTC. The chain carries TRBV5-1 and TRBJ2-7; TRBD1 is a possible D gene (5 bases). Trimming cost V 0 bases and J 3 bases, with 13 bases left between them. The CDR3 totals 15 residues. The germline gives CDR1 SGHRS, CDR2 YFSETQ.

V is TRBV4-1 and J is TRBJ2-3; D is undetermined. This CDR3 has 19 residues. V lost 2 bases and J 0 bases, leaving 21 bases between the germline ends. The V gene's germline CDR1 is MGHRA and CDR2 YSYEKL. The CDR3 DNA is TGCGCCAGCAGCCAATTACTCATAATGGGCAGGCCTAGCACAGATACGCAGTATTTT. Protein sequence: CASSQLLIMGRPSTDTQYF.

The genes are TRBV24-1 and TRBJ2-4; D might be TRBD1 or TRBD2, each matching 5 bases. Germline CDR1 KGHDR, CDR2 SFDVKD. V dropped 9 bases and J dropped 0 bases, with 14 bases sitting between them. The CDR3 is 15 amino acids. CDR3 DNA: TGTGCCACCGGGGGTCAGTTACTAGCCAAAAACATTCAGTACTTC. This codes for CATGGQLLAKNIQYF.

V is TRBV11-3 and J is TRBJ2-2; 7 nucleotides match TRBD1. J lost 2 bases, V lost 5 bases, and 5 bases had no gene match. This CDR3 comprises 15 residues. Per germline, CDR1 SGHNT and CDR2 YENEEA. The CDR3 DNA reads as TGTGCCAGCAGCCTAGCAGGGGGTAACACCGGGGAGCTGTTTTTT. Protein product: CASSLAGGNTGELFF. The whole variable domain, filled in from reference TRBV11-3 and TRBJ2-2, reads EAGVVQSPRYKIIEKKQPVAFWCNPISGHNTLYWYLQNLGQGPELLIRYENEEAVDDSQLPKDRFSAERLKGVDSTLKIQPAELGDSAVYLCASSLAGGNTGELFFGEGSRLTVL.

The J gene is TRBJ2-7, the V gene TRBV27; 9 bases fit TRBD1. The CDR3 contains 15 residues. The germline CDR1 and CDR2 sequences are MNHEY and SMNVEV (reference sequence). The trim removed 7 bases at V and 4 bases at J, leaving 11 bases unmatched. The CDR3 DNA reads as TGTGCCAGCAAGTCAGGGATGGGACAGGGTTACGAGCAGTACTTC. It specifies CASKSGMGQGYEQYF.